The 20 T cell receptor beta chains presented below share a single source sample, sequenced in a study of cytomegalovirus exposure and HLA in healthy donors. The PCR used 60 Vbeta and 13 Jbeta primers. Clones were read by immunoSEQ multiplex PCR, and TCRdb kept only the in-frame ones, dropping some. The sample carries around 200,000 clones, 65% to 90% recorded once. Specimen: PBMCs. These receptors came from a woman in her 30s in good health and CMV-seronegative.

The DNA for the CDR3 is TGTGCCACAGTTGGACAGGGGTACGAGCAGTACTTC. Its protein product is CATVGQGYEQYF. The chain combines TRBV28 with TRBJ2-5; 9 bases fit TRBD1. The J call may be faulty, since TRBJ2-7 better matches the DNA end. The CDR3 is made up of 12 amino acids. Germline loops: CDR1 MDHEN, CDR2 SYDVKM.

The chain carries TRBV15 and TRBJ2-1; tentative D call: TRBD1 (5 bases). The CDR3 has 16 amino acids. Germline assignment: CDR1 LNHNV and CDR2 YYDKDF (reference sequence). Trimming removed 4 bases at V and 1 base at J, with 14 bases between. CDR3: CATSTLGRSSYNEQFF. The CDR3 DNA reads TGTGCCACCAGCACCTTGGGGCGGAGTTCCTACAATGAGCAGTTCTTC. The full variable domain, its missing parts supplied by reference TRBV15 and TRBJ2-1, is DAMVIQNPRYQVTQFGKPVTLSCSQTLNHNVMYWYQQKSSQAPKLLFHYYDKDFNNEADTPDNFQSRRPNTSFCFLDIRSPGLGDTAMYLCATSTLGRSSYNEQFFGPGTRLTVL.

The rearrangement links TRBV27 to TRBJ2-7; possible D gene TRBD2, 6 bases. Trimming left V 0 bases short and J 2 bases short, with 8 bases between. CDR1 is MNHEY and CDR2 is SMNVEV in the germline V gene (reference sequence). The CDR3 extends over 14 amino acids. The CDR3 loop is CASSLSGGPYEQYF. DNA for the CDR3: TGTGCCAGCAGTTTATCGGGGGGACCCTACGAGCAGTACTTC.

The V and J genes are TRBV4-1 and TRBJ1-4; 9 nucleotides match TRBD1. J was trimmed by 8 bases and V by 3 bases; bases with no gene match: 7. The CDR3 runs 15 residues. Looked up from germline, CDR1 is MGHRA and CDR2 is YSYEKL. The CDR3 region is CASSHGTGLKEKLFF. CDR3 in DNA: TGCGCCAGCAGCCACGGGACAGGGTTGAAGGAAAAACTGTTTTTT.

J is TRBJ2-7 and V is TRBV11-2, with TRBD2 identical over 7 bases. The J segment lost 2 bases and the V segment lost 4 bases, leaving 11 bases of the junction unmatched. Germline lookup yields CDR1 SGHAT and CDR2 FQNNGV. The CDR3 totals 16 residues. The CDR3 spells CASSSITSVVPYEQYF. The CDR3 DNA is TGTGCCAGCAGCTCAATAACTAGCGTGGTCCCCTACGAGCAGTACTTC.

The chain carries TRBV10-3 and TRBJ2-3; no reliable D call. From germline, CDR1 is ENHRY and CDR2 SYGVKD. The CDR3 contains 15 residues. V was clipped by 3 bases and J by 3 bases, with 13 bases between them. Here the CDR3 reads CAISDTFASTDTQYF. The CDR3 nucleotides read TGTGCCATCAGTGATACCTTCGCGTCGACAGATACGCAGTATTTT.

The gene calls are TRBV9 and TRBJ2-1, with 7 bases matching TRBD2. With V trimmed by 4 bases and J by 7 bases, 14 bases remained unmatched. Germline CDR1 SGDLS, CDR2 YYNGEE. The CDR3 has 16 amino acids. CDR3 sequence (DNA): TGTGCCAGCAGCCTGGGCCCTAGACTAGCAGGGAATGAGCAGTTCTTC. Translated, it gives CASSLGPRLAGNEQFF.

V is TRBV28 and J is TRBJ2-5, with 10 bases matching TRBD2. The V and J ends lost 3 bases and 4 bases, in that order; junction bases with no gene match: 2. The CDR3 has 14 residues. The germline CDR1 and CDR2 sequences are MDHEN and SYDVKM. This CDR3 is CASSFSGRLETQYF. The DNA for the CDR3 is TGTGCCAGCAGTTTTAGCGGGAGGTTAGAGACCCAGTACTTC.

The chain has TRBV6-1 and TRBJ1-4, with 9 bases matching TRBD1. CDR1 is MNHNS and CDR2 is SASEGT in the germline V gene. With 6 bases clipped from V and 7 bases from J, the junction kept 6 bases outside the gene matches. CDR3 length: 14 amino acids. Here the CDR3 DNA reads TGTGCCAGCAGCAACAGGGGGCTAATTGAAAAACTGTTTTTT. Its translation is CASSNRGLIEKLFF.

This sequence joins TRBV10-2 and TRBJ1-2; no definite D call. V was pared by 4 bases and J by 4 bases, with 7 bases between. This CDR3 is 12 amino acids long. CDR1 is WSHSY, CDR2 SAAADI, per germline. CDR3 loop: CASSGEGYGYTF. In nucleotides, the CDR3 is TGCGCCAGCAGTGGTGAGGGCTATGGCTACACCTTC.

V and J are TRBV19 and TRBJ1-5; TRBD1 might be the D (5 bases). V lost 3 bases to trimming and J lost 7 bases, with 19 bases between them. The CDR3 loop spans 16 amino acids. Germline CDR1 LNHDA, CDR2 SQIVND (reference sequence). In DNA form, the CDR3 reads TGTGCCAGTAGTATCCGGGGACTGAGAGCGGGGCAGCCCCAGCATTTT. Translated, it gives CASSIRGLRAGQPQHF.

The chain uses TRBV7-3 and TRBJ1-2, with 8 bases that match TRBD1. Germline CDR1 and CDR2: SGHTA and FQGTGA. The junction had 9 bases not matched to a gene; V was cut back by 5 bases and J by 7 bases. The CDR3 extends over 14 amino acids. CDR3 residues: CASSVTGAQGGYTF. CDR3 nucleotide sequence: TGTGCCAGCAGCGTGACAGGGGCGCAGGGTGGCTACACCTTC.

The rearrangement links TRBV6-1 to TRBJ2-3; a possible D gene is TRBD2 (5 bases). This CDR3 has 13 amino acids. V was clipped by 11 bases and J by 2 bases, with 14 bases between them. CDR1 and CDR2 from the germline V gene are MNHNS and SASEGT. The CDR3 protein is CAGRLSLTDTQYF. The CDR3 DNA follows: TGTGCCGGTAGACTATCCCTCACAGATACGCAGTATTTT.

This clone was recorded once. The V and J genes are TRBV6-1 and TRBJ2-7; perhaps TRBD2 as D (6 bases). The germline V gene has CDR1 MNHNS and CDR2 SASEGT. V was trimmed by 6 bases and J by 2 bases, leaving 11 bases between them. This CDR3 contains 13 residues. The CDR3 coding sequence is TGTGCCAGCAGGTGGGGCGGGACCTACGAGCAGTACTTC. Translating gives CASRWGGTYEQYF.

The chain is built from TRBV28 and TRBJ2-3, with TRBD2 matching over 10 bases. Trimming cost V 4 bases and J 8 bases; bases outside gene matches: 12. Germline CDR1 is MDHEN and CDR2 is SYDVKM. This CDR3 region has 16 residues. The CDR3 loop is CASSSLGTSVGGTQYF. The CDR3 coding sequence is TGTGCCAGCAGTTCCTTGGGGACTAGCGTAGGAGGTACGCAGTATTTT.

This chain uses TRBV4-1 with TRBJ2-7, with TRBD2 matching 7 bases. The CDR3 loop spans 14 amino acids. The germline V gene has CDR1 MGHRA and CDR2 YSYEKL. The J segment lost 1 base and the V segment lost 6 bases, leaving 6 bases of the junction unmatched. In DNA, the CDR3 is TGCGCCAGCAGGCCGTTGGGGGGGTCCTACGAGCAGTACTTC. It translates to CASRPLGGSYEQYF.

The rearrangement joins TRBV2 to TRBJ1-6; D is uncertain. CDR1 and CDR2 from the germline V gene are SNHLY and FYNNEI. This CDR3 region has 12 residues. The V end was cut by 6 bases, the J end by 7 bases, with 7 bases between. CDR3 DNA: TGTGCCAGCAGGATAGAAAATTCACCCCTCCACTTT. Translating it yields CASRIENSPLHF.

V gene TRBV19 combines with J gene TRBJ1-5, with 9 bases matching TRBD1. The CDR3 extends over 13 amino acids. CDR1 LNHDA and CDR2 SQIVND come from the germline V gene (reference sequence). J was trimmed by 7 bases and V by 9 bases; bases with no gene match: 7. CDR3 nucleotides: TGTGCCAGCTCCGGACAGGGGTCCCAGCCCCAGCATTTT. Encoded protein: CASSGQGSQPQHF.

The CDR3 bases are TGTGCCAGTAGTGGACAGGGGGCGAGCAATCAGCCCCAGCATTTT. Translating it yields CASSGQGASNQPQHF. This sequence joins TRBV19 and TRBJ1-5; TRBD1 matches 11 bases. Losses at the gene ends were 5 bases for V and 1 base for J; bases not matched to a gene: 1. This CDR3 comprises 15 residues. Germline assignment: CDR1 LNHDA and CDR2 SQIVND (reference sequence).

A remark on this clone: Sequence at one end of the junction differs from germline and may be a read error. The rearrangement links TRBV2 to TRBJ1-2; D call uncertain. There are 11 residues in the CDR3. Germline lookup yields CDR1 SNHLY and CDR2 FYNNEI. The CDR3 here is CASSEGRERIF. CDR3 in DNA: TGTGCCAGCAGTGAAGGGAGAGAAAGAATCTTC.